These T cell receptor beta chains were read from a single sample in a study of long-term antiretroviral therapy in people with HIV. Clones were read by immunoSEQ multiplex PCR, and TCRdb kept only the in-frame ones, dropping some. Among around 29,000 clones, about 93% were seen once, and the ten largest hold approximately 6.4%. Sequences were derived from unsorted PBMCs, sampled less than 6.8 years after starting antiretroviral therapy. Receptors originate from a middle-aged woman with HIV. CDR3s include the opening cysteine and the closing phenylalanine or tryptophan. The D gene is left open where the match is weak. Clone size, where shown, is once, few, many, or a class for clones that have expanded.

abundance	v_gene	d_gene	j_gene	CDR3nt	CDR3aa
NA	TRBV9	NA	TRBJ2-5	TGTGCCAGCAGCGTAGGAGGGGTTCACGAAGAGACCCAGTACTTC	CASSVGGVHEETQYF
NA	TRBV27	NA	TRBJ1-2	TGTGCCAGCAGTTTGTTAGGCCGAGGGAAGGAAGGCTACACCTTC	CASSLLGRGKEGYTF
once	TRBV5-5	NA	TRBJ2-2	TGTGCCAGCAGCTTTAAAACCGGGGAGCTGTTTTTT	CASSFKTGELFF
NA	TRBV6-5	NA	TRBJ2-5	TGTGCCACCCAGTCCGGGGGAGAGACCCAGTACTTC	CATQSGGETQYF
NA	TRBV7-9	NA	TRBJ1-3	TGTGCCAGCAGCGACAGTGGGGGGCGCGGAGTCACTGGAAACACCATATATTTT	CASSDSGGRGVTGNTIYF
NA	TRBV2	NA	TRBJ2-5	TGTGCCAGCAGTGAGGGGAACAGGGCTGAGACCCAGTACTTC	CASSEGNRAETQYF
NA	TRBV14	TRBD2	TRBJ2-7	TGTGCCAGCAGCCAAGGGACTAGCGGCCCCTACGAGCAGTACTTC	CASSQGTSGPYEQYF
NA	TRBV6-4	NA	TRBJ2-3	TGTGCCAGCAGTGACACGTACTCCCCAGATACGCAGTATTTT	CASSDTYSPDTQYF
NA	TRBV5-1	TRBD1	TRBJ1-1	TGCGCCAGCAGCCTCAGGGGGAGAGAGAACACTGAAGCTTTCTTT	CASSLRGRENTEAFF
NA	TRBV7-9	TRBD2	TRBJ2-5	TGTGCCAGCAAGGTGGGCGGGGGGGCCAAGTACCAAGAGACCCAGTACTTC	CASKVGGGAKYQETQYF
NA	TRBV27	NA	TRBJ2-1	TGTGCCAGCAGTTTAGGTGGGGCGGGCGCCTACAATGAGCAGTTCTTC	CASSLGGAGAYNEQFF
once	TRBV6-5	NA	TRBJ1-5	TGTGCCAGCAGTTACAAGTATGGTTATAGCAATCAGCCCCAGCATTTT	CASSYKYGYSNQPQHF
NA	TRBV10-3	NA	TRBJ1-2	TGTGCCATCAGTGACGACAGAAAACCCCACTATGGCTACACCTTC	CAISDDRKPHYGYTF
NA	TRBV18	NA	TRBJ1-1	TGTGCCAGCTCGCCCTCCCGGGGGCAGGGCACTGAAGCTTTCTTT	CASSPSRGQGTEAFF
NA	TRBV4-3	NA	TRBJ1-1	TGCGCCAGCAGCCAAGTCGGCCGGGGGAACACTGAAGCTTTCTTT	CASSQVGRGNTEAFF
NA	TRBV7-2	NA	TRBJ1-3	TGTGCCAGCAGCTTATTCACGGGGTGGTCTTCTGGAAACACCATATATTTT	CASSLFTGWSSGNTIYF
NA	TRBV5-4	NA	TRBJ1-1	TGTGCCAGCAGTTCGACAGTGAACACTGAAGCTTTCTTT	CASSSTVNTEAFF
once	TRBV9	NA	TRBJ1-1	TGTGCCAGCAGCGTAGGCTCCGGGCAGGGAAATGGGGCTTTCTTT	CASSVGSGQGNGAFF
NA	TRBV11-2	NA	TRBJ2-7	TGTGCCAGCAGCTTAACAAGCAAAATCTCCTACGAGCAGTACTTC	CASSLTSKISYEQYF
NA	TRBV18	TRBD1	TRBJ1-2	TGTGCCAGCTCCCCACGGGACAGAACTAACTATGGCTACACCTTC	CASSPRDRTNYGYTF
NA	TRBV7-9	TRBD1	TRBJ1-2	TGTGCCAGCAGCCTTCACAGGGGTGACTATGGCTACACCTTC	CASSLHRGDYGYTF
NA	TRBV14	NA	TRBJ1-4	TGTGCCAGCAGCCTACAGGGTGCCAATGAAAAACTGTTTTTT	CASSLQGANEKLFF
once	TRBV4-1	NA	TRBJ1-1	TGCGCCAGCAGCCAAGAAAACACTGAAGCTTTCTTT	CASSQENTEAFF
NA	TRBV7-9	TRBD1	TRBJ1-1	TGTGCCAGCAGCTTCGGACAGGGGAACACTGAAGCTTTCTTT	CASSFGQGNTEAFF
NA	TRBV6-5	NA	TRBJ2-5	TGTGCCAGCAGTTACGTGGGGTCCCAAGAGACCCAGTACTTC	CASSYVGSQETQYF
NA	TRBV10-3	TRBD2	TRBJ2-1	TGTGCCGTCAAAGGTGGACTAGCGGGGGGGTCGAGGGATGAGCAGTTCTTC	CAVKGGLAGGSRDEQFF
NA	TRBV7-9	NA	TRBJ2-5	TGTGCCAGCAGCTTAGTTCTGGGACTCCAAGAGACCCAGTACTTC	CASSLVLGLQETQYF
NA	TRBV13	TRBD1	TRBJ2-5	TGTGCCAGCAGGCCGAGGGGGCGAGAGACCCAGTACTTC	CASRPRGRETQYF
once	TRBV30	NA	TRBJ1-6	TGTGCCTGGAGTGTACTTGCAGGGAGAAATTCACCCCTCCACTTT	CAWSVLAGRNSPLHF
NA	TRBV7-2	TRBD1	TRBJ1-2	TGTGCCAGCAGCTTACAGACTACCGACAGGGGAAGCTATGGCTACACCTTC	CASSLQTTDRGSYGYTF
NA	TRBV7-9	NA	TRBJ2-1	TGTGCCAGCAGCAAGACTACTTACAATGAGCAGTTCTTC	CASSKTTYNEQFF
NA	TRBV7-2	NA	TRBJ1-2	TGTGCCAGCTCGACCTCCAGTGCTTTTTTATTAAGTTACACCTTC	CASSTSSAFLLSYTF
NA	TRBV30	NA	TRBJ1-5	TGTGCCTGGAGTGTACTTACGGGACGGCATCAGCCCCAGCATTTT	CAWSVLTGRHQPQHF
NA	TRBV7-2	NA	TRBJ2-7	TGTGCCAGCAGCTCGACAGGTGTGGGCGAGCAGTACTTC	CASSSTGVGEQYF
once	TRBV19	TRBD1	TRBJ1-1	TGTGCCAGTAGTATAGGTAGGAGACAGGGGACCACTGAAGCTTTCTTT	CASSIGRRQGTTEAFF
once	TRBV6-5	TRBD2	TRBJ2-1	TGTGCCAGCAGCCCGTTGGCGGGGGGACAGTTCTTC	CASSPLAGGQFF
NA	TRBV7-8	NA	TRBJ1-1	TGTGCCAGCAGCTTACTAAGCGGGAACACTGAAGCTTTCTTT	CASSLLSGNTEAFF
once	TRBV30	TRBD1	TRBJ1-4	TGTGCCTGGAGTGAAGGGGGCGTGGGTGAAAAACTGTTTTTT	CAWSEGGVGEKLFF
NA	TRBV7-9	NA	TRBJ2-2	TGTGCCAGCACCCCAAAGAGGGGGGCCGGGGAGCTGTTTTTT	CASTPKRGAGELFF
NA	TRBV10-3	NA	TRBJ2-5	TGTGCCATCAGTGAGTTCGAGGCACAGGCACAAGAGACCCAGTACTTC	CAISEFEAQAQETQYF
NA	TRBV2	TRBD1	TRBJ2-5	TGTGCCAGCAGCCCCCTAGGGACAGACCAAGAGACCCAGTACTTC	CASSPLGTDQETQYF
once	TRBV6-5	NA	TRBJ2-2	TGTGCCAGCGGGGCAAGCTTCACCGGGGAGCTGTTTTTT	CASGASFTGELFF
NA	TRBV27	NA	TRBJ2-3	TGTGCCAGCAGTCTAAGGAGGGCCTTCACAGATACGCAGTATTTT	CASSLRRAFTDTQYF
NA	TRBV5-1	NA	TRBJ2-5	TGCGCCAGCAGCCCATGGGGGGAACAAGAGACCCAGTACTTC	CASSPWGEQETQYF
NA	TRBV19	TRBD1	TRBJ2-7	TGTGCCAGTAGTGCGGGACAGGGGATCACCTACGAGCAGTACTTC	CASSAGQGITYEQYF
NA	TRBV7-2	TRBD1	TRBJ1-5	TGTGCCAGCAGCCTCTCCGGACAGGGCCACAATCAGCCCCAGCATTTT	CASSLSGQGHNQPQHF
NA	TRBV7-9	NA	TRBJ1-1	TGTGCCAGCAGCTATTCGGAGCTAAACACTGAAGCTTTCTTT	CASSYSELNTEAFF
NA	TRBV4-1	NA	TRBJ1-1	TGCGCCAGCAGCCAAGATCCGGGAGGCTACACTGAAGCTTTCTTT	CASSQDPGGYTEAFF
NA	TRBV2	NA	TRBJ2-3	TGTGCCAGCAGGTGGGGTCCCTTCGCAGATACGCAGTATTTT	CASRWGPFADTQYF
NA	TRBV5-8	TRBD1	TRBJ2-2	TGTGCCAGCAGCTTAGGACAGGGGTGGACCGGGGAGCTGTTTTTT	CASSLGQGWTGELFF
NA	TRBV2	NA	TRBJ1-1	TGTGCCAGTGGACTGGACGGTTCGAACACTGAAGCTTTCTTT	CASGLDGSNTEAFF
NA	TRBV15	NA	TRBJ1-4	TGTGCCACCAGCAGAGATTCGGGCATTAATGAAAAACTGTTTTTT	CATSRDSGINEKLFF
NA	TRBV6-6	TRBD2	TRBJ2-2	TGTGCCAGCAGGGGACTAGCGGGGGTGAACACCGGGGAGCTGTTTTTT	CASRGLAGVNTGELFF
NA	TRBV7-8	NA	TRBJ1-1	TGTGCCAGCAGCTTAGTCTCTTCCGGAGTTGGCACTGAAGCTTTCTTT	CASSLVSSGVGTEAFF
NA	TRBV4-3	NA	TRBJ2-4	TGCGCCAGCAGCCAAGATCGTGGGACACTAAACATTCAGTACTTC	CASSQDRGTLNIQYF
NA	TRBV6-5	TRBD1	TRBJ1-2	TGTGCCAGCAGTTACGGGAGAGAGGGGGCTCAAGGCTACACCTTC	CASSYGREGAQGYTF
few	TRBV27	NA	TRBJ1-5	TGTGCCAGCAGTAGATATGACGGGAATCAGCCCCAGCATTTT	CASSRYDGNQPQHF
NA	TRBV29-1	NA	TRBJ2-7	TGCAGCGTTGAACTGGGGGCCTACGAGCAGTACTTC	CSVELGAYEQYF
NA	TRBV5-4	NA	TRBJ2-3	TGTGCCAGCAGCGTGGAGTGGGATACGCAGTATTTT	CASSVEWDTQYF
NA	TRBV11-1	TRBD1	TRBJ2-1	TGTGCCAGCAGCCTTAGACAGGGGGTTAACAATGAGCAGTTCTTC	CASSLRQGVNNEQFF